This T cell receptor (beta chain) emerged from a study of cytomegalovirus exposure and HLA in healthy donors. A word on this clone: The target antigen is unknown.

Overall study findings and caveats: In vitro data verified a few CMV-associated chains as specific for CMV antigens. An Asian-associated ancestry cluster reportedly showed fewer N-insertions than the approximately 660-donor mean in a later analysis. HLA alleles were associated with 15,000 to 20,000 TCR beta sequences in a later analysis at 0.05 false discovery rate.

Primers: 60 Vbeta forward and 13 Jbeta reverse. The assay was immunoSEQ multiplex PCR, and TCRdb's table has in-frame clones only and misses some. The table lists 210,000 or so clones, approximately 84% of them singletons. Per germline, CDR1 GTSNPN and CDR2 SVGIG (reference sequence). The CDR3 is made up of 12 amino acids. Trimming pared 5 bases from V and 5 bases from J, leaving 12 bases between. The receptor was derived from a girl aged 2-10 years in good health and CMV-seronegative. The chain combines TRBV30 with TRBJ2-5, with D possibly matching TRBD2 (6 bases). The material sequenced was PBMCs. The CDR3 region has the DNA TGTGCCTGGGGGAGGCGGGCGGAGACCCAGTACTTC. The encoded protein is CAWGRRAETQYF.